The clone carrying this T cell receptor beta chain has a single count. In Seattle, patients joined the study during active infection and were tracked longitudinally. The data stem from a study of blood T cell repertoires in COVID-19. Study background: Samples representing acute and convalescent COVID-19 were sourced from the United States, Italy and Spain. In each case, the material was cDNA or gDNA derived from T cells, B-cell-depleted T cells, or PBMCs.

V was trimmed by 4 bases and J by 5 bases, leaving 17 bases between them. Germline V CDR1 and CDR2: SEHNR, FQNEAQ (reference sequence). CDR3 length equals 15 residues. Authors' methods: Reference gene primers were amplified, and this amplification served to estimate nucleated cell counts. Only in-frame clones appear in the TCRdb table, and some are missing; sequencing was by immunoSEQ multiplex PCR. The D gene and trimming were derived from the DNA, and the V and J assignments and clone size from that table. Of some 290,000 clones in the sample, roughly 90% were seen once. Specimen: peripheral blood. The receptor comes from a woman aged 25 to 45 with COVID-19, enrolled during active disease. J is TRBJ1-2 and V is TRBV7-9; D might be TRBD1 (6 bases). CDR3 sequence: CASSWGQITDYGYTF. As DNA, the CDR3 is TGTGCCAGCAGCTGGGGGCAGATAACCGATTATGGCTACACCTTC.